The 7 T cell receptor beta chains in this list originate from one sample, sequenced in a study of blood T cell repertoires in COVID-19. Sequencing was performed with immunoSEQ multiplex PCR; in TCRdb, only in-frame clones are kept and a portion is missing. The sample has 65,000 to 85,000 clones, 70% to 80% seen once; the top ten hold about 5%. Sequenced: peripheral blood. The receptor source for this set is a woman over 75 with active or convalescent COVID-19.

CDR3 DNA: TGTGCCAGCTCAAAGGACAACCGGGACAGGGGTTATCAGCCCCAGCATTTT. Encoded protein: CASSKDNRDRGYQPQHF. This chain links TRBV18 with TRBJ1-5; 10 nucleotides align to TRBD1. The CDR3 spans 17 residues. In germline, CDR1 is KGHSH, CDR2 LQKENI. V dropped 5 bases and J dropped 5; count of bases not matched to a gene: 12.

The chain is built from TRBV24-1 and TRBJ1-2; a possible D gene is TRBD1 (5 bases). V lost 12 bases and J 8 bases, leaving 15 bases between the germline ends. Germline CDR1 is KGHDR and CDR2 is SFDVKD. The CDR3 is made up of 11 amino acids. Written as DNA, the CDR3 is TGTGCCCCTACTGGGACTCAGGGCTACACCTTC. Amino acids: CAPTGTQGYTF.

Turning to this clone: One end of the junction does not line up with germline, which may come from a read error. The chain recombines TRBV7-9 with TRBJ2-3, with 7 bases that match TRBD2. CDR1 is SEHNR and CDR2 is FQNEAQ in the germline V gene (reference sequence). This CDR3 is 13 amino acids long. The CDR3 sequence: CASSLASGVPSYF. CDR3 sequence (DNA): TGTGCCAGCAGCCTAGCAAGCGGGGTTCCTTCTTATTTT.

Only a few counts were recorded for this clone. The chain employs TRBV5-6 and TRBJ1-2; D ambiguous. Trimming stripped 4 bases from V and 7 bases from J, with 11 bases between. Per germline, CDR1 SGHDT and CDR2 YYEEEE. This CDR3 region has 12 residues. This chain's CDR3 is CASSEGKVGYTF. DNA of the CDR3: TGTGCCAGCAGCGAGGGTAAGGTTGGCTACACCTTC.

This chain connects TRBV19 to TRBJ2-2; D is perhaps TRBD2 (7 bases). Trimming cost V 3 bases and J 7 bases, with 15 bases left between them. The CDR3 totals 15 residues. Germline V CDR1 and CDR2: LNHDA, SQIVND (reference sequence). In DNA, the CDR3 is TGTGCCAGTAGTATCTTCCCGGGGGGCCTCGGGGAGCTGTTTTTT. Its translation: CASSIFPGGLGELFF.

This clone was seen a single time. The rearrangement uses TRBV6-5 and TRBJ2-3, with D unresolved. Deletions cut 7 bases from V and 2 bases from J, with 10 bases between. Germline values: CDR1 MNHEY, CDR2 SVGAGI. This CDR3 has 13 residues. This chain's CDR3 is CASTLSATDTQYF. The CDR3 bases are TGTGCCAGCACCCTATCTGCCACAGATACGCAGTATTTT.

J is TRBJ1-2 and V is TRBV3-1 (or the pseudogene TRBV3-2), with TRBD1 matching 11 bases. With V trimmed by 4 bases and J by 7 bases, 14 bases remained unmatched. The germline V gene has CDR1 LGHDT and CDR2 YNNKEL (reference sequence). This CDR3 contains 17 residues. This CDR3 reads CASSPWTGGVEYFGYTF. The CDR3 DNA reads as TGTGCCAGCAGCCCATGGACAGGGGGCGTTGAGTACTTTGGCTACACCTTC.